The source of this T cell receptor beta chain is a study of human T cells and chemical hapten exposure. The CDR3 is made up of 11 amino acids. Germline V lookup: CDR1 MNHEY, CDR2 SVGEGT. V dropped 7 bases and J dropped 7 bases, with 9 bases sitting between them. This clonotype has a count of ten or more. Antigen unknown. Findings and limits, study-wide: The number of TCRs over 1 in 1000 frequency stayed unchanged after DPC. Significantly more large CDR3 similarity clusters arose among expanded TCRs than among controls.

Single cDNA molecules in the library carried unique molecular identifiers attached during preparation. TCRdb redid the calling of the RACE reads with MiXCR, one entry per CDR3 protein. The sample contains 180,000 or so distinct CDR3 sequences, roughly 15% of which appear only once. Time point here: patch test 1, 2 weeks after DPC sensitization. Treatment specified: therapeutic diphenylcyclopropenone sensitization with weekly scalp DPC. The rearrangement uses TRBV6-2 or TRBV6-3 and TRBJ2-3; no clear D. Sequencing was performed on whole blood, taken in connection with sensitization to the hapten diphenylcyclopropenone (DPC). The clonotype comes from a woman in her 30s with alopecia areata. Some clones in this sample may be carry-over from other donors' samples. The CDR3 is CASTESHTQYF. The CDR3 region has the DNA TGTGCCAGCACCGAATCCCATACGCAGTATTTT.